This T cell receptor beta chain was captured by sequencing in a study of blood T cell repertoires in COVID-19 (dated by TCRdb to 2020 to 2022). Looking at the study overall: Samples covering the acute and convalescent phases of COVID-19 were provided by collaborators in the United States, Italy and Spain. The material from the prospective study consisted of cDNA or gDNA derived from T cells, B-cell-depleted T cells, or PBMCs. Deeply sampled blood TCRbeta repertoires from subjects exposed to, actively infected with, or recovered from COVID-19 were included in the dataset. A freely available public database, intended as a resource for researchers studying the immune response to SARS-CoV-2, is where the repertoires were released. The samples were drawn from the first 160 participants of the ongoing ImmuneRACE study and from 950 to 1,500 subjects provided by 6 global collaborators. The sample metadata nearly always contained a de-identified subject ID, COVID-19 status, age in years and sex. HLA class I and class II types, where available, came from metadata supplied by the sample provider rather than from assay-based typing. Findings and caveats that apply to the study as a whole: The quantity of clinical and demographic metadata differed by source and by participant and was supplied without curation.

The CDR3 spans 16 residues, from the cysteine through the phenylalanine. Just the 48-base CDR3 DNA is kept, in frame starting at base 1. Deletion took 5 bases off V and 1 base off J, with a span of 18 bases between the germline ends. CDR1 and CDR2 (MNHNY, SVGAGI) derive from the germline V gene (reference sequence). As for this clone: What antigen it recognizes has not been identified. One base away there is no much larger clone; base qualities are not given.

Collaborating institutions collected whole blood in K2EDTA tubes following their own protocols. Collaborator samples were shipped for TCRbeta analysis as frozen whole blood, isolated PBMCs, or DNA extracted from either sample type. TCRbeta CDR3 regions were amplified from genomic DNA by means of the immunoSEQ Assay, a bias-controlled multiplex PCR. The study's processing was this. The number of nucleated cells in each sample was estimated from the amplification of reference gene primers within the assay. Sequence reads were collapsed and filtered to measure the absolute abundance of every unique TCRbeta CDR3 rearrangement. For each sample, productive Simpson clonality was calculated by taking the square root of Simpson's diversity index across productive rearrangements. Here the immuneACCESS table is served through TCRdb, limited to in-frame sequences with V and J called. Missing clones are a known gap in these copies; in checked studies unresolved V genes cover under half, and the rest lacks a known reason. V and J calls and clone size follow that table, whereas D and trimming were derived from the DNA. The sample data list around 32,000 clones, and over 90% of these were observed just once. Clones ranked in the top ten supply 0.92% of the sample.

Sequenced input: peripheral blood. The source of this sequence is a male donor with active COVID-19. The sequence is built from TRBV6-6 and TRBJ2-7, and perhaps TRBD1 as D gene, on 5 matching bases. The DNA sequence reads TGTGCCAGCAGTCCCTTATCTGGGGCCTCTTCCTACGAGCAGTACTTC. Its protein is CASSPLSGASSYEQYF.